The clone carrying this TCR beta chain has ten or more counts. The antigen is unknown. These data come from a study of T cell repertoires in cytomegalovirus infection. At the level of the study: Indications of both CMV infection and matching HLA type were provided by public TCR beta signatures. General study results and limits: The response measured ex vivo was dominated by TCR beta clonotypes (HLA-C-restricted and CMV-specific). Cumulative frequency (of public TCR beta family members) identified carriers of CMV plus the relevant HLA.

TCRdb re-called the reads through MiXCR, storing one row per CDR3 protein. The top ten hold 30% to 40% of the sample, which has about 130,000 distinct CDR3 sequences, roughly 25% seen once. This TCR was recovered from a human donor in good health (CMV status not recorded). Some clones in this sample may be carry-over from other donors' samples. The sequencing input was PBMCs, sequenced either directly or after in vitro stimulation (not recorded which).

The CDR3 is CASSSDSGRMQETQYF. The CDR3 nucleotides read TGTGCCAGCAGCTCCGATAGCGGGAGAATGCAAGAGACCCAGTACTTC. The genes are TRBV7-3 and TRBJ2-5, with 9 bases matching TRBD2. Trimming cost V 4 bases and J 2 bases; bases outside gene matches: 8. Germline CDR1 and CDR2: SGHTA and FQGTGA. The CDR3 loop spans 16 amino acids.